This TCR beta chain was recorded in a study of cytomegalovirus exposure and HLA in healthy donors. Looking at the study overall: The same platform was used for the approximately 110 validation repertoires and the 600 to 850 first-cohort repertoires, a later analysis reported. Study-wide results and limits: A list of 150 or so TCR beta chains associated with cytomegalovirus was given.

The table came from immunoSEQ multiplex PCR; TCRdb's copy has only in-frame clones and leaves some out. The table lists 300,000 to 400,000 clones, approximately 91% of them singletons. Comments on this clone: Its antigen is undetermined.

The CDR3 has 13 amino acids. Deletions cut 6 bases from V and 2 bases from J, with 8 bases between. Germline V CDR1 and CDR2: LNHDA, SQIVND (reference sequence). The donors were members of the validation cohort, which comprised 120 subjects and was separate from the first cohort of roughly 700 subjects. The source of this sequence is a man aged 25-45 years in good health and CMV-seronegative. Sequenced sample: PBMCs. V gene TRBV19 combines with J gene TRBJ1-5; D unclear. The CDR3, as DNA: TGTGCCAGTAGCCTTACGGGCAATCAGCCCCAGCATTTT. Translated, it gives CASSLTGNQPQHF.